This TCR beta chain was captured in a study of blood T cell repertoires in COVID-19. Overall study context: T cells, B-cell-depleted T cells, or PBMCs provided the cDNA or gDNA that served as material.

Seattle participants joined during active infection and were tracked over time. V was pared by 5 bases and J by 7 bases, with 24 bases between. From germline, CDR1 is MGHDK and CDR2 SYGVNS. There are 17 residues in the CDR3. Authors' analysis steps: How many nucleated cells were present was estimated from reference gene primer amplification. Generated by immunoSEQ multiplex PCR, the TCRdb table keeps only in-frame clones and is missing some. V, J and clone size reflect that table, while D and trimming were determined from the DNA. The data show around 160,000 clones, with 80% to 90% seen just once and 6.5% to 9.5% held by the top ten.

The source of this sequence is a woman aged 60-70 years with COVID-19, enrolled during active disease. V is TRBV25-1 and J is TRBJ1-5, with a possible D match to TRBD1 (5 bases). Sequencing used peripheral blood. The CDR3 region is CASSPKTLGQGGQPQHF. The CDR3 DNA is TGTGCCAGCAGTCCAAAGACACTGGGGCAGGGTGGACAGCCCCAGCATTTT.